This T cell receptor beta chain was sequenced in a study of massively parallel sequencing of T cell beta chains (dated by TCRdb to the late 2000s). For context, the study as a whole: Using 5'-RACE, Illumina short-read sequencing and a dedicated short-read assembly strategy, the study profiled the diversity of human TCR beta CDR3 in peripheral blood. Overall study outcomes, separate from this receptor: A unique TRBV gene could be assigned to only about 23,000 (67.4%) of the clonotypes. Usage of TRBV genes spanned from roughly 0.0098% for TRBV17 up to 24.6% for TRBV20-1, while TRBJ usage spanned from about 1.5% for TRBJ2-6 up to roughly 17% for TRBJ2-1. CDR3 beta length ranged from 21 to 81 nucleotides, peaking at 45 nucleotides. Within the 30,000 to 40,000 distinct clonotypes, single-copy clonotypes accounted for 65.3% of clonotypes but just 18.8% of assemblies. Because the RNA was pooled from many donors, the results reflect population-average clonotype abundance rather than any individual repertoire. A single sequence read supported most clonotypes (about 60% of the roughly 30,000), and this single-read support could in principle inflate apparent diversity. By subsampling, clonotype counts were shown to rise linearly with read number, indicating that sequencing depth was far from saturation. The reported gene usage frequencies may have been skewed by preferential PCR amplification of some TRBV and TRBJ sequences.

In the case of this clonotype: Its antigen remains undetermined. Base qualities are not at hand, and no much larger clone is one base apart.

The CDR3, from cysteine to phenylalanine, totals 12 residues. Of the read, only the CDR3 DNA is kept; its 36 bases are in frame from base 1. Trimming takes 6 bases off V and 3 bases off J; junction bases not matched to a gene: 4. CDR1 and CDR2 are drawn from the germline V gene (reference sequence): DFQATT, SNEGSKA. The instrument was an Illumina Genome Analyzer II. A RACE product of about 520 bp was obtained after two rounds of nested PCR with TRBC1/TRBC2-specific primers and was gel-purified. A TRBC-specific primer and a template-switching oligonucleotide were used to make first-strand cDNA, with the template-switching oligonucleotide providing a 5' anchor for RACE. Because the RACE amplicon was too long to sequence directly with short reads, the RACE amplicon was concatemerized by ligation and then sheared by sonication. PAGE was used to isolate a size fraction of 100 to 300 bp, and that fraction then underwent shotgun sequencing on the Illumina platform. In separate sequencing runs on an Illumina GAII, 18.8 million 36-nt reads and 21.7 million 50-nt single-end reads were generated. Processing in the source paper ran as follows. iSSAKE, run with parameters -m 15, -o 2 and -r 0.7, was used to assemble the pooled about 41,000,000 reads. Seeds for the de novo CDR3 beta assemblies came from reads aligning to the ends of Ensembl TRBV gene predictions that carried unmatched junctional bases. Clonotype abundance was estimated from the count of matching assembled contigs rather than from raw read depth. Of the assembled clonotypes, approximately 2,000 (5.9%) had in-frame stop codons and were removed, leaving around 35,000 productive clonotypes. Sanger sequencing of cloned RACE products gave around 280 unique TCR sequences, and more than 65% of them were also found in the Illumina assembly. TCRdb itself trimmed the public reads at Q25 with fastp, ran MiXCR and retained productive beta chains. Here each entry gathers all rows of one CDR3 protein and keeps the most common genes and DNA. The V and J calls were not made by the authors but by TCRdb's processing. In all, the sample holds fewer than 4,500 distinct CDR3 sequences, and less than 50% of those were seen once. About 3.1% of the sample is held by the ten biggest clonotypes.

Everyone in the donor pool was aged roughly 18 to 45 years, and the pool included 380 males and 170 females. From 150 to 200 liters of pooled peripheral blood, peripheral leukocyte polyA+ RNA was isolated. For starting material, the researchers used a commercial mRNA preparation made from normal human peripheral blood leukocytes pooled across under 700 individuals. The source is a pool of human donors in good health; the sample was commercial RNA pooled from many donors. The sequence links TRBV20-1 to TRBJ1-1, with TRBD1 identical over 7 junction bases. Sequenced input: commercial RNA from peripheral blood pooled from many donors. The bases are TGCAGTGCGAGCAGGGGGGACACTGAAGCTTTCTTT. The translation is CSASRGDTEAFF.